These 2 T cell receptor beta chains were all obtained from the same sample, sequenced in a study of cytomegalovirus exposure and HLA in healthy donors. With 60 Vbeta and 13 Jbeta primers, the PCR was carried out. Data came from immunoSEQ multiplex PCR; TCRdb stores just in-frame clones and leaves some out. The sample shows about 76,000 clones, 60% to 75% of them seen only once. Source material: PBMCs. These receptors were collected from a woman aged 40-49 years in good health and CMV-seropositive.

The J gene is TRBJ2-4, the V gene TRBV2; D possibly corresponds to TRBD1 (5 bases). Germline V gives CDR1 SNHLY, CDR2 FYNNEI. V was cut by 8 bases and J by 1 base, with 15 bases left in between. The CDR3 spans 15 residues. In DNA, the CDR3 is TGTGCCAGCCCGCAGGGTCCTACTGCCAAAAACATTCAGTACTTC. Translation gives CASPQGPTAKNIQYF.

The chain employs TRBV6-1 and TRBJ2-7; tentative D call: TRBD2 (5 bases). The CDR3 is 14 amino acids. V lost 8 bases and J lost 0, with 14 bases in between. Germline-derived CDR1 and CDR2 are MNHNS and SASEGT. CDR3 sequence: CASGEMASSYEQYF. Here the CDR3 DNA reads TGTGCCAGCGGGGAGATGGCGAGCTCCTACGAGCAGTACTTC.